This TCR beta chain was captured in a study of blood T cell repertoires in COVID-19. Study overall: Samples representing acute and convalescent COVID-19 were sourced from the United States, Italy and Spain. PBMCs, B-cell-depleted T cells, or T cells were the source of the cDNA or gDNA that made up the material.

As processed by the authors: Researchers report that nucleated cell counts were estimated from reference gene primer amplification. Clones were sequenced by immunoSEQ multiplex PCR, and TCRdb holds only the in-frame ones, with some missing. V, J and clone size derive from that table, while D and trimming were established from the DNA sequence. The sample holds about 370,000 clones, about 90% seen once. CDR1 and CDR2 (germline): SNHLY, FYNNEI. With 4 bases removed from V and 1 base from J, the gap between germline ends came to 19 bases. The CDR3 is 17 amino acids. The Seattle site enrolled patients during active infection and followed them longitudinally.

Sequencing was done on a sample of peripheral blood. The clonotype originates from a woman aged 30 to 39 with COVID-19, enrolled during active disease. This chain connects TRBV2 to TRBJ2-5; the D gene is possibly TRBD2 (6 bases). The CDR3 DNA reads TGTGCCAGCAGTGCCGGGCTAGCGATGGGGCGCCAAGAGACCCAGTACTTC. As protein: CASSAGLAMGRQETQYF.